This note documents a single TCR beta chain sequence. No antigen is known for it. No base quality information exists; no much larger clone differs at one position. This sample stems from a study of human T cells and chemical hapten exposure (dated by TCRdb to the early 2020s). Background on the whole study: Libraries were pooled for sequencing, and per-sample TCR yields varied mainly because of small differences in library volumes within the pool. This study followed changes in the peripheral blood TCR repertoire in vivo during primary and secondary sensitization of alopecia patients to the hapten diphenylcyclopropenone (DPC). Each blood RNA sample was used to sequence both TCR alpha and TCR beta chains.

General study outcomes and caveats: DPC sensitization did not change the number of TCRs with a frequency above 1 in 1000, and there was no evidence of changes in global repertoire structure. After repeated subsampling, changes were observed in the strength of the expansion versus patch-test correlation and in the threshold at which the correlation became significant.

Preparation of the library involved 5' RACE. The run used an Illumina MiSeq. During library preparation, unique molecular identifiers were attached to individual cDNA molecules so that TCRs could be counted in a quantitative, reproducible way. The paper's processing steps were these. A median of about 87,000 TCRs per sample was observed, with a range of 23,224 to 690,600. V, J and CDR3 annotation of the TCR reads was performed with the Decombinator software suite. To make PS versus PT1 abundance plots, every sample was subsampled to the same number of TCRs (28,000). TCRs were defined as expanded if absent before sensitization and observed at least eight times at the 2-week time point. The public reads were run again by TCRdb, first through fastp at Q25 and then through MiXCR, and only productive beta chains were kept. Entries that share a CDR3 protein sequence are merged under the most common genes and DNA. TCRdb's processing, not the study's, gives the V and J calls here. The sample contains fewer than 150,000 distinct CDR3 sequences, 19% of them found a single time. Around 2.8% of the sample is taken by the ten largest.

Total RNA was extracted from unfractionated whole blood that had been collected in Tempus Blood RNA tubes. As TCR sequencing controls, five healthy volunteers were used, with blood taken at day 0, 2 weeks and 6 weeks. Its CDR3 holds 14 amino acids, cysteine through phenylalanine. The kept DNA is CDR3 alone, 42 bases in frame from the first base. The germline V and J ends show losses of 3 bases and 3 bases respectively, and no gene match explains 4 bases of the junction. The CDR1 and CDR2 encoded by the germline V gene are MNHEY and SVGEGT. The chain employs TRBV6-2 or TRBV6-3 and TRBJ2-7; 8 central nucleotides agree with TRBD1. This sequence was found in a human donor in good health. CDR3 protein: CASSYVTGVYEQYF. In nucleotide form, the sequence is TGTGCCAGCAGTTATGTGACAGGGGTCTACGAGCAGTACTTC.